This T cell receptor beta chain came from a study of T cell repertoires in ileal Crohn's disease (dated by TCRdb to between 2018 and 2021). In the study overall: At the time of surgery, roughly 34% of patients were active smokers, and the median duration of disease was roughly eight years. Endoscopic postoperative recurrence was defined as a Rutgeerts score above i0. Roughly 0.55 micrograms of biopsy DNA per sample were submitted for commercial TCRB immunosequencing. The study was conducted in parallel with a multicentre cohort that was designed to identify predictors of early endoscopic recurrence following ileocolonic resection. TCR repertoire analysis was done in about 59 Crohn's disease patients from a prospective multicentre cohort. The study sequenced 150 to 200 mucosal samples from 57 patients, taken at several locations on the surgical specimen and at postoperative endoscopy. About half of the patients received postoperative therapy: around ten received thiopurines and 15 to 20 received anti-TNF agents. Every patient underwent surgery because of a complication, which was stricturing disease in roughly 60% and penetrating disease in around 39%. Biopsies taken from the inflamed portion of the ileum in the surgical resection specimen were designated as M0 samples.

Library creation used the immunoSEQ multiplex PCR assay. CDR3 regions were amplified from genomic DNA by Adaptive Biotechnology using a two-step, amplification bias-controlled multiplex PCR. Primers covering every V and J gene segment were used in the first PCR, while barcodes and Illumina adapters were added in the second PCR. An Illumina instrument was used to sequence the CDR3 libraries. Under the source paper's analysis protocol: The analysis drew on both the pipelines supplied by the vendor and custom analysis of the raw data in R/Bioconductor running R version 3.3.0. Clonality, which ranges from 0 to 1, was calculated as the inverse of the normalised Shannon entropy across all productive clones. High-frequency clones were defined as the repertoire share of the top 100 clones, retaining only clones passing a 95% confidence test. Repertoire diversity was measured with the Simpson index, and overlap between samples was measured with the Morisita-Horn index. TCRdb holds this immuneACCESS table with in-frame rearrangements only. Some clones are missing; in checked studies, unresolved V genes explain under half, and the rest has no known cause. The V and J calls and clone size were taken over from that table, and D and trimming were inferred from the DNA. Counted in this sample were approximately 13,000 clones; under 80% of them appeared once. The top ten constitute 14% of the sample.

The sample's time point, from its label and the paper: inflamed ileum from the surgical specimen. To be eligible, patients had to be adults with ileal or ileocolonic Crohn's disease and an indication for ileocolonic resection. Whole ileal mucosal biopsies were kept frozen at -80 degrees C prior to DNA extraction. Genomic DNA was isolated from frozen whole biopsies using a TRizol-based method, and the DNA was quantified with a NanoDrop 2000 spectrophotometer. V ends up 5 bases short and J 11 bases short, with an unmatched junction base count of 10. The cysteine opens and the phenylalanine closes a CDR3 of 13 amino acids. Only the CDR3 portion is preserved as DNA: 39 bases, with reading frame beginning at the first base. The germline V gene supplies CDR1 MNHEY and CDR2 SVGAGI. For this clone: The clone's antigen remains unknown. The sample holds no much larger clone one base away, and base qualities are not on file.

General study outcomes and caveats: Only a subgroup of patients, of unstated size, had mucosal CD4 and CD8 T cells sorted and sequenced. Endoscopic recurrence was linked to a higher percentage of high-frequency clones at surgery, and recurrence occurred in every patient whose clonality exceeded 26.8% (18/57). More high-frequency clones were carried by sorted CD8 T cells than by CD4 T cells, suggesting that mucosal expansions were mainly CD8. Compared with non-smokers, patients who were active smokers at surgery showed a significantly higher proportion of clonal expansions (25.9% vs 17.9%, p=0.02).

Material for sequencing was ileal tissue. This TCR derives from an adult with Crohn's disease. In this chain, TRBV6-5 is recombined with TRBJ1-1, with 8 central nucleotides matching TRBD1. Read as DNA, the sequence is TGTGCCAGCAGTCCCACCGCGGACAGGGAGGCTTTCTTT. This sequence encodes CASSPTADREAFF.